A single sample gave rise to the 9 T cell receptor beta chains below, sequenced in a study of cytomegalovirus exposure and HLA in healthy donors. The repertoire was sequenced with immunoSEQ multiplex PCR; TCRdb's copy has only in-frame clones and lacks some. The sample has roughly 150,000 clones, approximately 89% seen once. The sample consisted of PBMCs. These receptors all come from a young man in good health and CMV-seronegative.

This chain joins TRBV6-5 and TRBJ2-7, with a weak D call TRBD2 (5 bases). CDR3 length equals 14 residues. The V gene's germline CDR1 is MNHEY and CDR2 SVGAGI. Trimming shortened V by 7 bases and J by 0 bases, and 13 bases separated the two germline ends. The CDR3 DNA sequence: TGTGCCAGCAATAACGGCGCGGGCTCCTACGAGCAGTACGTC. This sequence encodes CASNNGAGSYEQYV.

This clone came up once. The J gene is TRBJ2-3, the V gene TRBV2; 7 bases are shared with TRBD2. CDR3 length: 15 residues. After removal of 0 bases from V and 5 bases from J, the junction contained 5 bases not matched to a gene. CDR1 SNHLY and CDR2 FYNNEI come from the germline V gene. The CDR3 sequence: CASSEARGTEDTQYF. The CDR3 region has the DNA TGTGCCAGCAGTGAAGCGCGGGGGACTGAAGATACGCAGTATTTT.

This clone was seen only once. The chain couples TRBV2 to TRBJ2-3; D remains ambiguous. The length of the CDR3 is 14 residues. V lost 4 bases, J lost 6 bases, and 14 bases lay in between. Germline-derived CDR1 and CDR2 are SNHLY and FYNNEI. The CDR3 DNA sequence: TGTGCCAGCAGTGGTCTTTCCAACGGGGATACGCAGTATTTT. Amino acids: CASSGLSNGDTQYF.

The CDR3 protein is CAWGRGFPSGANVLTF. Written as DNA, the CDR3 is TGTGCCTGGGGACGGGGGTTTCCCTCTGGGGCCAACGTCCTGACTTTC. The chain joins TRBV30 to TRBJ2-6, with D maybe TRBD2 (6 bases). The CDR3 loop spans 16 amino acids. Germline CDR1 is GTSNPN and CDR2 is SVGIG (reference sequence). Trimming cost V 5 bases and J 0 bases, with 14 bases left between them.

The chain couples TRBV9 to TRBJ2-5; 7 nucleotides align to TRBD2. CDR1 SGDLS and CDR2 YYNGEE come from the germline V gene. CDR3 length equals 16 residues. The V and J ends lost 0 bases and 0 bases, in that order; junction bases with no gene match: 5. The CDR3 nucleotides are TGTGCCAGCAGCGTAGCTTGGGACTACCACCAAGAGACCCAGTACTTC. It is translated as CASSVAWDYHQETQYF.

The chain couples TRBV5-6 to TRBJ2-5; possible D gene TRBD2, 6 bases. The CDR3 length is 15 residues. Per germline, CDR1 SGHDT and CDR2 YYEEEE. V was clipped by 4 bases and J by 4 bases, with 17 bases between them. In nucleotides, the CDR3 is TGTGCCAGCAGCACCGATCGGGAGTTTGGAGAGACCCAGTACTTC. Amino acid sequence: CASSTDREFGETQYF.

This rearrangement joins TRBV7-2 to TRBJ2-6; no reliable D call. The CDR3 is 15 residues long. CDR1 and CDR2 (germline): SGHTA, FQGNSA. Trimming removed 0 bases at V and 2 bases at J, with 5 bases between. CDR3: CASSLAIPGANVLTF. For the CDR3, the DNA is TGTGCCAGCAGCTTAGCTATCCCTGGGGCCAACGTCCTGACTTTC.

The chain employs TRBV2 and TRBJ2-1; D gene uncertain. Germline V gene sequence: CDR1 SNHLY, CDR2 FYNNEI. The CDR3 extends over 11 amino acids. V was pared by 7 bases and J by 6 bases, with 7 bases between. The CDR3 DNA reads TGTGCCAGCACGGTTTTCAATGAGCAGTTCTTC. As protein: CASTVFNEQFF. The complete variable domain, with remaining parts taken from reference TRBV2 and TRBJ2-1, reads EPEVTQTPSHQVTQMGQEVILRCVPISNHLYFYWYRQILGQKVEFLVSFYNNEISEKSEIFDDQFSVERPDGSNFTLKIRSTKLEDSAMYFCASTVFNEQFFGPGTRLTVL.

V usage is TRBV5-1 and J usage is TRBJ2-7; no clear D. This CDR3 spans 12 amino acids. Trimming removed 5 bases at V and 6 bases at J, with 12 bases between. Germline V gives CDR1 SGHRS, CDR2 YFSETQ. The CDR3 DNA follows: TGCGCCAGCAGGCGTGATTTCTCCGAGCAGTACTTC. Amino acid sequence: CASRRDFSEQYF.